The clone carrying this T cell receptor (beta chain) was detected a few times. The sample belongs to a study of blood T cell repertoires in COVID-19. The CDR3 is made up of 16 amino acids. V lost 1 base and J lost 2; bases outside the gene matches: 8. The germline V gene has CDR1 SGHNT and CDR2 YYREEE (reference sequence). Profiling relied on immunoSEQ multiplex PCR, and the TCRdb table lists in-frame clones only, not all of them. The table has some 26,000 clones, around 81% seen once. Sequencing used peripheral blood. The V call is TRBV5-4, the J call TRBJ2-7, with 8 bases aligning to TRBD2. The sequence came from a man aged 65 to 79 with acute or convalescent COVID-19. The CDR3 sequence: CASSLQSQRGTYEQYF. Here the CDR3 DNA reads TGTGCCAGCAGCTTGCAGAGTCAGCGGGGGACCTACGAGCAGTACTTC. Complete variable domain (other parts from reference TRBV5-4 and TRBJ2-7): ETGVTQSPTHLIKTRGQQVTLRCSSQSGHNTVSWYQQALGQGPQFIFQYYREEENGRGNFPPRFSGLQFPNYSSELNVNALELDDSALYLCASSLQSQRGTYEQYFGPGTRLTVT.